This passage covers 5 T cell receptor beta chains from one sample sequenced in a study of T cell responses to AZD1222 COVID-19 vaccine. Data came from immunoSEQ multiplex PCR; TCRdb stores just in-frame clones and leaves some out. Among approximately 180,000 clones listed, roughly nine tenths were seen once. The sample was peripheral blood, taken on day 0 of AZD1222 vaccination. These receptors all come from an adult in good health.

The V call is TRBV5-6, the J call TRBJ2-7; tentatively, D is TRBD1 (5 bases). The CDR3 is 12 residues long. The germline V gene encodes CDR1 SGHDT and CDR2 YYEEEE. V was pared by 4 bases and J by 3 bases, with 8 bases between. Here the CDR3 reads CASSTDIYEQYF. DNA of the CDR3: TGTGCCAGCAGCACGGACATCTACGAGCAGTACTTC. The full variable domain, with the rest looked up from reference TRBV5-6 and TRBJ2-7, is DAGVTQSPTHLIKTRGQQVTLRCSPKSGHDTVSWYQQALGQGPQFIFQYYEEEERQRGNFPDRFSGHQFPNYSSELNVNALLLGDSALYLCASSTDIYEQYFGPGTRLTVT.

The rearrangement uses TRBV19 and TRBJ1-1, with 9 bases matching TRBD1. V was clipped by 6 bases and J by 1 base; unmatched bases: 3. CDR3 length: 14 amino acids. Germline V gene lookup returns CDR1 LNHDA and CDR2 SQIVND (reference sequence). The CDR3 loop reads CASSWDRANTEAFF. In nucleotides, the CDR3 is TGTGCCAGTAGCTGGGACAGGGCGAACACTGAAGCTTTCTTT.

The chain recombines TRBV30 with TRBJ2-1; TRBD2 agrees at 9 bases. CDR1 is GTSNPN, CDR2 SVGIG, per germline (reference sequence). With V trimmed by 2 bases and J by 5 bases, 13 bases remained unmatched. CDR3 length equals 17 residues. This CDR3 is CAWSRASGININNEQFF. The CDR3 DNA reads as TGTGCCTGGAGTCGGGCTAGCGGGATAAACATCAACAATGAGCAGTTCTTC.

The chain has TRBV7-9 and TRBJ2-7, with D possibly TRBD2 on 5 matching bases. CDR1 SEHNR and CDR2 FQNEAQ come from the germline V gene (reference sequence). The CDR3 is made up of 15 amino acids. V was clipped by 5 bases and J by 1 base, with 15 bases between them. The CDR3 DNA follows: TGTGCCAGCAGCGCCCCGGAGGTTGAATCCTACGAGCAGTACTTC. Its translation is CASSAPEVESYEQYF.

CDR3 nucleotide sequence: TGTGCCAGCAGTTTATTGGGGGGCAGCGGTGGGACCCAGTACTTC. This gives the protein CASSLLGGSGGTQYF. The chain recombines TRBV27 with TRBJ2-5, with D possibly called TRBD1 or TRBD2 (6 bases each). This CDR3 has 15 amino acids. The V and J ends lost 1 base and 7 bases respectively, with 16 bases between them. Germline CDR1 and CDR2: MNHEY and SMNVEV (reference sequence).